The 10 T cell receptor beta chains below come from one sample, sequenced in a study of shared clonotypes between healthy human individuals. Assay used: immunoSEQ multiplex PCR; TCRdb lists only in-frame clones, some missing. The repertoire includes fewer than 550,000 clones, nearly 80% of them detected once, and around 13% sits in the top ten. The sample was PBMCs. Receptor source: a middle-aged woman in good health. Some clones in this sample may be carry-over from other donors' samples.

V and J are TRBV9 and TRBJ2-1, with 8 positions matching TRBD2. Germline CDR1 reads SGDLS; CDR2 reads YYNGEE. V trimming: 3 bases; J trimming: 8 bases; junction bases outside the gene matches: 4. The CDR3 contains 13 residues. CDR3 nucleotide sequence: TGTGCCAGCAGCGGGACTAGCATGGATGAGCAGTTCTTC. It specifies CASSGTSMDEQFF.

The chain joins TRBV7-2 to TRBJ2-5; D call uncertain. Between the trimmed V and J ends, which lost 1 base and 2 bases, there was a span of 8 bases. Germline-derived CDR1 and CDR2 are SGHTA and FQGNSA. The CDR3 consists of 14 residues. The CDR3 sequence is CASSLVTYQETQYF. In nucleotides, the CDR3 is TGTGCCAGCAGCTTAGTGACCTATCAAGAGACCCAGTACTTC.

The genes are TRBV6-6 and TRBJ2-7, with 7 positions matching TRBD1. There are 14 residues in the CDR3. Germline CDR1 and CDR2: MNHNY and SVGAGI (reference sequence). V lost 5 bases to trimming and J lost 0 bases; unmatched junction nucleotides: 4. As DNA, the CDR3 is TGTGCCAGCAGTCCAGGGGGAAGCTCCTACGAGCAGTACTTC. Protein product: CASSPGGSSYEQYF.

The CDR3 DNA sequence: TGTGCCAGCAGCCTGGGGGGAGGCCCAATCGAGCAGTACTTC. This encodes CASSLGGGPIEQYF. The chain employs TRBV14 and TRBJ2-7, with D possibly matching TRBD2 (6 bases). This CDR3 has 14 residues. V lost 4 bases and J lost 6, with 16 bases in between. CDR1 SGHDN and CDR2 FVKESK come from the germline V gene. The variable domain in full, with the rest retrieved from reference TRBV14 and TRBJ2-7, is EAGVTQFPSHSVIEKGQTVTLRCDPISGHDNLYWYRRVMGKEIKFLLHFVKESKQDESGMPNNRFLAERTGGTYSTLKVQPAELEDSGVYFCASSLGGGPIEQYFGPGTRLTVT.

This clone was picked up a small number of times. The V and J genes are TRBV19 and TRBJ1-1; the D gene is possibly TRBD1 (6 bases). Germline lookup yields CDR1 LNHDA and CDR2 SQIVND (reference sequence). CDR3 size: 16 residues. The germline V and J ends were trimmed by 5 bases and 6 bases, with 22 bases remaining between them. The chain's CDR3 is CASSSLQNRVGSEAFF. CDR3 bases: TGTGCCAGTAGTTCGCTCCAAAACAGGGTTGGTTCTGAAGCTTTCTTT.

CDR3 sequence reads: CASSLGTGFSYEQYF. The CDR3 DNA sequence: TGTGCCAGCAGCTTAGGGACAGGCTTCTCCTACGAGCAGTACTTC. The rearrangement uses TRBV7-9 and TRBJ2-7, with 7 bases identical to TRBD1. This CDR3 is 15 amino acids long. Trimming took 1 base from V and 0 from J; bases not matched to a gene: 3. Germline CDR1 and CDR2: SEHNR and FQNEAQ (reference sequence). The full variable domain, its missing parts supplied by reference TRBV7-9 and TRBJ2-7, is DTGVSQNPRHKITKRGQNVTFRCDPISEHNRLYWYRQTLGQGPEFLTYFQNEAQLEKSRLLSDRFSAERPKGSFSTLEIQRTEQGDSAMYLCASSLGTGFSYEQYFGPGTRLTVT.

In its sample, this clone was seen a few times. The chain combines TRBV6-4 with TRBJ2-1; D gene ambiguous. V dropped 0 bases and J dropped 5 bases, with 5 bases sitting between them. Germline-derived CDR1 and CDR2 are MRHNA and SNTAGT. This CDR3 contains 13 residues. This CDR3 is CASSDSSNNEQFF. The CDR3 bases are TGTGCCAGCAGTGACTCTTCGAACAATGAGCAGTTCTTC.

The chain couples TRBV2 to TRBJ1-6; 12 nucleotides agree with TRBD1. Trimming removed 5 bases from V and 10 bases from J; junction bases left unmatched: 3. CDR1 SNHLY and CDR2 FYNNEI come from the germline V gene. This CDR3 spans 14 amino acids. The CDR3 loop is CASSTGTGGSPLHF. The CDR3 DNA follows: TGTGCCAGCAGTACCGGGACAGGGGGCTCACCCCTCCACTTT.

This chain connects TRBV15 to TRBJ2-2, with D perhaps matching TRBD1 (6 bases). V dropped 4 bases and J dropped 4 bases, with 13 bases sitting between them. CDR1 and CDR2 from the germline V gene are LNHNV and YYDKDF (reference sequence). The CDR3 covers 15 residues. The chain's CDR3 is CATSKRTASTGELFF. The CDR3 nucleotides read TGTGCCACCAGCAAACGGACAGCTTCCACCGGGGAGCTGTTTTTT.

Regarding this clone: A clone one base away is much larger, so this may be a read error. The chain employs TRBV7-8 and TRBJ2-3; D is unclear. Germline V CDR1 and CDR2: SGHVS, FQNEAQ. This CDR3 contains 11 residues. Trimming took 6 bases from V and 3 from J, leaving 4 bases between them. The CDR3, as DNA: TGTGCCAGCAGAGTTACAGATACGCAGTATTTT. Protein product: CASRVTDTQYF.